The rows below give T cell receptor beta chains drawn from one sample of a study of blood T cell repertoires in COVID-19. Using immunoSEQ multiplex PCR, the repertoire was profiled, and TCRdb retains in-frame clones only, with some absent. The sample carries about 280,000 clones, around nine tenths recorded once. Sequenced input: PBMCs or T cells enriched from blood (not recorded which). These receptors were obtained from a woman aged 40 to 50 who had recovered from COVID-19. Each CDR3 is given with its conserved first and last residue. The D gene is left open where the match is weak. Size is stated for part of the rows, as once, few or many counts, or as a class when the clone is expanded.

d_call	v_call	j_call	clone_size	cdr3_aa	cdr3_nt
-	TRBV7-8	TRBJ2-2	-	CASSHGRGGNTGELFF	TGTGCCAGCAGCCACGGACGGGGAGGGAACACCGGGGAGCTGTTTTTT
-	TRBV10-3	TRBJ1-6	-	CAISELGQPYNSPLHF	TGTGCCATCAGTGAGCTCGGACAGCCGTATAATTCACCCCTCCACTTT
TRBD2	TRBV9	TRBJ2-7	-	CASSVGGGTSGEYEQYF	TGTGCCAGCAGCGTAGGCGGTGGGACTAGCGGTGAGTACGAGCAGTACTTC
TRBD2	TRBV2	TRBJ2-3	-	CASSETSGSSTDTQYF	TGTGCCAGCAGTGAGACTAGCGGTTCTAGCACAGATACGCAGTATTTT
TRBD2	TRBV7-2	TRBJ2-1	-	CASSLSAGTSGDANEQFF	TGTGCCAGCAGCTTATCGGCCGGGACTAGCGGGGACGCCAATGAGCAGTTCTTC
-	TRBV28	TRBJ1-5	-	CASSLRVGLTQHF	TGTGCCAGCAGTTTGCGGGTGGGCTTGACCCAGCATTTT
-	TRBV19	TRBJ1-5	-	CASSIEGAGNQPQHF	TGTGCCAGTAGTATAGAGGGGGCCGGGAATCAGCCCCAGCATTTT
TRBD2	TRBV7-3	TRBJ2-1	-	CASSKTSGSIYEQFF	TGTGCCAGCAGCAAAACTAGCGGTAGTATATATGAGCAGTTCTTC
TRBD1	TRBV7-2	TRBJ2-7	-	CASSLGQGRPYEQYF	TGTGCCAGCAGCTTAGGACAGGGTCGTCCTTACGAGCAGTACTTC
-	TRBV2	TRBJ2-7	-	CASSVRQLDRSSSYEQYF	TGTGCCAGCAGTGTGAGGCAGCTGGATCGCTCAAGCTCCTACGAGCAGTACTTC
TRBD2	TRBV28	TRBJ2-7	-	CASSALAGVYEQYF	TGTGCCAGCAGTGCCCTGGCGGGAGTCTACGAGCAGTACTTC
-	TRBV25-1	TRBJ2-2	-	CASSEGPDTGGELFF	TGTGCCAGCAGTGAAGGCCCCGACACCGGAGGGGAGCTGTTTTTT
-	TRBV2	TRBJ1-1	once	CASSARGITEAFF	TGTGCCAGCAGTGCGAGGGGGATCACTGAAGCTTTCTTT
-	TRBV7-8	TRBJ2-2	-	CASSGIGTLNTGELFF	TGTGCCAGCAGCGGAATCGGGACACTTAACACCGGGGAGCTGTTTTTT
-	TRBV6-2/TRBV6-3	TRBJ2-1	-	CASSYAPSTGVYEQFF	TGTGCCAGCAGTTACGCCCCCTCGACAGGAGTCTATGAGCAGTTCTTC
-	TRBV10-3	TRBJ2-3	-	CAIKAQGKADTQYF	TGTGCCATCAAAGCACAGGGTAAAGCAGATACGCAGTATTTT
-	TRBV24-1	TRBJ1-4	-	CATSDPEGGSNEKLFF	TGTGCCACCAGTGATCCGGAGGGCGGGTCTAATGAAAAACTGTTTTTT
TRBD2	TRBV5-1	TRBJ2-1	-	CASSFSLAANNEQFF	TGCGCCAGCAGCTTCTCGCTAGCGGCTAACAATGAGCAGTTCTTC
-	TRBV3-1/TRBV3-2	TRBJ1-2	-	CASSQGSTYYGYTF	TGTGCCAGCAGCCAAGGTTCCACTTACTATGGCTACACCTTC
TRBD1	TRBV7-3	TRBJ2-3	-	CASGTGAHGTDTQYF	TGTGCCAGCGGAACAGGGGCCCATGGCACAGATACGCAGTATTTT
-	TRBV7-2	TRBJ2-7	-	CASDWGDEQYF	TGTGCCAGCGACTGGGGCGACGAGCAGTACTTC
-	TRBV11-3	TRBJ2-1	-	CASSFGGANWGNEQFF	TGTGCCAGCAGCTTCGGGGGTGCAAATTGGGGTAATGAGCAGTTCTTC
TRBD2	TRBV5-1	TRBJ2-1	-	CASSPGTSGRAYEQFF	TGCGCCAGCAGTCCAGGGACTAGCGGGAGGGCTTATGAGCAGTTCTTC